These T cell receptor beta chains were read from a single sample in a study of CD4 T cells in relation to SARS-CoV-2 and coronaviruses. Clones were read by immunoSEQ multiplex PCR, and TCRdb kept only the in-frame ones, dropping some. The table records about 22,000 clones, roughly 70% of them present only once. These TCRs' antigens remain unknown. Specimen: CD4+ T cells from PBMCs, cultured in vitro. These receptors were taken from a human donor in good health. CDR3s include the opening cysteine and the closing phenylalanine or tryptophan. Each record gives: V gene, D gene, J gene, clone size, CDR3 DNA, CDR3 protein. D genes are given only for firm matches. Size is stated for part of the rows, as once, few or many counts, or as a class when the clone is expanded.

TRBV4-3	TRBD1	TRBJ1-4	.	TGCGCCAGCAGCCAAGATATAGGACAGGGGAATGAAAAACTGTTTTTT	CASSQDIGQGNEKLFF
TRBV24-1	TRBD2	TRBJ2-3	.	TGTGCCACCAGTGAGTCCACTAGCGGGGGACCCACAGATACGCAGTATTTT	CATSESTSGGPTDTQYF
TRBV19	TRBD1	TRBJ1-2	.	TGTGCCAGTAGTCCGCGGACAGGACGAAATTCTAACTATGGCTACACCTTC	CASSPRTGRNSNYGYTF
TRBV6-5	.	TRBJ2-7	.	TGTGCCAGCAGGGGACGTGCCGACGAGCAGTACTTC	CASRGRADEQYF
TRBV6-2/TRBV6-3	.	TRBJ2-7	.	TGTGCCAGCAGTGCTGACAGGTCCCCATCCTCCTACGAGCAGTACTTC	CASSADRSPSSYEQYF
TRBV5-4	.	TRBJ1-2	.	TGTGCCAGCAGCCAGAGATCGAGAGGGAACTATGGCTACACCTTC	CASSQRSRGNYGYTF
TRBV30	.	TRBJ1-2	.	TGTGCCTGGAGTGGCGGGGGTGTTAATACCTTC	CAWSGGGVNTF
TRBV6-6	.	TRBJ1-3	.	TGTGCCAGCAGTACAGCATTGGGGCCTGGAAACACCATATATTTT	CASSTALGPGNTIYF
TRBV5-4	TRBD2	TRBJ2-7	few	TGTGCCAGCAGCTTTAGCGGGGGACCCTACGAGCAGTACTTC	CASSFSGGPYEQYF
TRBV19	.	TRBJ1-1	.	TGTGCCAGTAGTATTCCGGCCGGCAGCATGAACACTGAAGCTTTCTTT	CASSIPAGSMNTEAFF
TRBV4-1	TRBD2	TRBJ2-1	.	TGCGCCAGCAGCCGGACACCTAGCGGGGGGGCCGATGAGCAGTTCTTC	CASSRTPSGGADEQFF
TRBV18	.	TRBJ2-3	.	TGTGCCAGCTCACCGATTCCAGCGGGTGCCACAGATACGCAGTATTTT	CASSPIPAGATDTQYF
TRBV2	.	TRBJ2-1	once	TGTGCCAGCAGGGTATCTAGGACATACAATGAGCAGTTCTTC	CASRVSRTYNEQFF
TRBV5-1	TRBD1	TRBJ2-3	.	TGCGCCAGCAGCATAGGGGGCCCGACAGATACGCAGTATTTT	CASSIGGPTDTQYF
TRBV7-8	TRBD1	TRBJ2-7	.	TGTGCCAGCAGCTTAGTGACAGGGGTGAACTACGAGCAGTACTTC	CASSLVTGVNYEQYF
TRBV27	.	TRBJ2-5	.	TGTGCCAGCAAGCGAAAAGAGACCCAGTACTTC	CASKRKETQYF
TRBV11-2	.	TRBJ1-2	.	TGTGCCAGCAGCTTAGATAATGGGGCCCCCCTTCGTGGCTACACCTTC	CASSLDNGAPLRGYTF
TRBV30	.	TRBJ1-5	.	TGTGCCTGGAATCAATTGAGCAATCAGCCCCAGCATTTT	CAWNQLSNQPQHF
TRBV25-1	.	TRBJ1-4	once	TGTGCCAGCAGTGAATTCGCAGGGAATGAAAAACTGTTTTTT	CASSEFAGNEKLFF
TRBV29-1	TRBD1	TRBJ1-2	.	TGCAGCGCCTACAGGGGGGACTATGGCTACACCTTC	CSAYRGDYGYTF
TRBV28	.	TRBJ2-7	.	TGTGCCAGCAGCCCGTCGGGCGGTAGCTCCTACGAGCAGTACTTC	CASSPSGGSSYEQYF
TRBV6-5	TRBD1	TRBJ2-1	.	TGTGCCAGCAGAACGACAGGGGACTTGTACAATGAGCAGTTCTTC	CASRTTGDLYNEQFF
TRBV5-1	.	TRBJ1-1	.	TGCGCCAGCAGCTGGGGGGGTGGGGCAGGGAACACTGAAGCTTTCTTT	CASSWGGGAGNTEAFF
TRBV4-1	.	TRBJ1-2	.	TGCGCCAGCAGCCCCATAGGCTGGGATGGCTACACCTTC	CASSPIGWDGYTF
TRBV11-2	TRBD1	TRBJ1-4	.	TGTGCCAGCAGCCTAAGACAGGGCCGGAATGAAAAACTGTTTTTT	CASSLRQGRNEKLFF
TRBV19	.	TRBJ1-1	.	TGTGCCAGTAGTCCGAGCTACAGATATGAAGCTTTCTTT	CASSPSYRYEAFF
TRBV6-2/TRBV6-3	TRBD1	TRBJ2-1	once	TGTGCCAGCAGCTCTGCGGGACAGGGAATCGTCGAGCAGTTCTTC	CASSSAGQGIVEQFF
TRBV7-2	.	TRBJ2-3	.	TGTGCCAGCAGCACAGGGCCCCGGACAGATACGCAGTATTTT	CASSTGPRTDTQYF
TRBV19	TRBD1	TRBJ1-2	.	TGTGCCAGTAGTAGCGGGACAGGGGTTGGATACACCTTC	CASSSGTGVGYTF
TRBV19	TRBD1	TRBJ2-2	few	TGTGCCAGCGGGACAGGGAACACCGGGGAGCTGTTTTTT	CASGTGNTGELFF
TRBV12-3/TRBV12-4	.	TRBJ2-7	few	TGTGCCAGCACGAGGGATCTCGGCTACGAGCAGTACTTC	CASTRDLGYEQYF
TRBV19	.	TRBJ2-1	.	TGTGCCAGTAGTATAGATAGCGCCCCCACCTACAATGAGCAGTTCTTC	CASSIDSAPTYNEQFF
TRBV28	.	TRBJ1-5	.	TGTGCCAGCAGTTTATTTCTCCATCAGCCCCAGCATTTT	CASSLFLHQPQHF
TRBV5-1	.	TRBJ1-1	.	TGCGCCAGCAGCTTGGTAGGCAGCCTGACAATCACTGAAGCTTTCTTT	CASSLVGSLTITEAFF
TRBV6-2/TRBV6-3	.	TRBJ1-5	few	TGTGCCAGCAGCCGTCCCGGGACATCGTATAGCAATCAGCCCCAGCATTTT	CASSRPGTSYSNQPQHF
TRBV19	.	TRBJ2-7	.	TGTGCCAGTAGTATTAAGGGCAGGGAAGGCGGCGAGCAGTACTTC	CASSIKGREGGEQYF
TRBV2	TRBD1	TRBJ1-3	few	TGTGCCAGCAGTGGTCTGGGACAGGGCATAGGTGGAAACACCATATATTTT	CASSGLGQGIGGNTIYF
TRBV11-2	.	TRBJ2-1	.	TGTGCCAGCAGCTTAACTAGGGGATCCTACAATGAGCAGTTCTTC	CASSLTRGSYNEQFF
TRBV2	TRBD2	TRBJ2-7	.	TGTGCCAGCATCCGTGGGGCGGGAGCGGCCTACGAGCAGTACTTC	CASIRGAGAAYEQYF
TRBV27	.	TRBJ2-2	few	TGTGCCAGCAGTTTCGGACAGTACACCGGGGAGCTGTTTTTT	CASSFGQYTGELFF
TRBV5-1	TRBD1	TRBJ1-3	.	TGCGCCAGCAGCTCCGGGACAGGGGGACTCTCTGGAAACACCATATATTTT	CASSSGTGGLSGNTIYF
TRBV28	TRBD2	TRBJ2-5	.	TGTGCCAGCAGTACCCCGGGACTACACCAAGAGACCCAGTACTTC	CASSTPGLHQETQYF
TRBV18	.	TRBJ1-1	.	TGTGCCAGCTCTCCTGGACAGCAGAACACTGAAGCTTTCTTT	CASSPGQQNTEAFF
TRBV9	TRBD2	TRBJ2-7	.	TGTGCCAGCAGCCTCCGGACCGGGACTAGCTACGAGCAGTACTTC	CASSLRTGTSYEQYF
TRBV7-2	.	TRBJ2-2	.	TGTGCCAGCAGCGTGGACAGTATGAACACCGGGGAGCTGTTTTTT	CASSVDSMNTGELFF
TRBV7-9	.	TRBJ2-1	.	TGTGCCAGCAGATTACCAGGGGGGGGTGAGCAGTTCTTC	CASRLPGGGEQFF
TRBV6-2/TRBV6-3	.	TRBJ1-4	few	TGTGCCAGCAGTTACGAGGGTGAAAAACTGTTTTTT	CASSYEGEKLFF
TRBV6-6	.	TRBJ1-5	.	TGTGCCAGCAGTTACTCGGCAGGGCGCCAGCCCCAGCATTTT	CASSYSAGRQPQHF
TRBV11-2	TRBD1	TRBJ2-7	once	TGTGCCAGCTTACTCGGGACAGGAGGCGGGTACGAGCAGTACTTC	CASLLGTGGGYEQYF
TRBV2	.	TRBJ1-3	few	TGTGCCAGCAGTGAAGGCAGGGCAAACGGAAACACCATATATTTT	CASSEGRANGNTIYF
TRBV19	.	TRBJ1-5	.	TGTGCCAGTAGTATCAGAGTTAGCAATCAGCCCCAGCATTTT	CASSIRVSNQPQHF
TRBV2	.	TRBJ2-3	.	TGTGCCAGCAGTGAAGGTGGGGGACTCACAGATACGCAGTATTTT	CASSEGGGLTDTQYF
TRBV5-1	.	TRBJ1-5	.	TGCGCCAGCAGCTTGGCCATGGGTCCCGATCAGCCCCAGCATTTT	CASSLAMGPDQPQHF